One sample yielded the 7 T cell receptor beta chains listed below, sequenced in a study of beta chain features in type 1 diabetes. Study-level points and caveats: All four CD4+ subsets of Type 1 diabetes patients contained TCRB CDR3s that were moderately but significantly shorter.

Their specific antigens are unknown. Expressed TCRB transcripts got sequenced, as all isolated RNA was reverse transcribed. The table came from immunoSEQ multiplex PCR; TCRdb's copy has only in-frame clones and leaves some out. The sample has 600,000 or so clones; about 14% are singletons. The sample was naive CD4+ T cells from blood. The source is a man aged 18 to 30 with type 1 diabetes.

This clone was observed once. The chain uses TRBV27 and TRBJ2-6; tentatively, D is TRBD1 (5 bases). Trimming took off 2 bases at V and 0 bases at J, with 11 bases between the two ends. Germline CDR1 is MNHEY and CDR2 is SMNVEV (reference sequence). This CDR3 region has 17 residues. CDR3 in amino acids: CASSLRQTASGANVLTF. The CDR3 nucleotides are TGTGCCAGCAGTTTACGACAGACCGCCTCTGGGGCCAACGTCCTGACTTTC.

The chain couples TRBV9 to TRBJ2-7; TRBD1 agrees at 7 bases. Germline V gives CDR1 SGDLS, CDR2 YYNGEE. The CDR3 sequence is 18 residues long. V lost 0 bases to trimming and J lost 8 bases; unmatched junction nucleotides: 20. The CDR3 DNA reads TGTGCCAGCAGCGTAGATGAGACAGGGATCTTCTCTCCTATGAAGCAGTACTTC. Protein product: CASSVDETGIFSPMKQYF.

The chain couples TRBV30 to TRBJ1-1, with D perhaps TRBD1 (5 bases). The CDR3 totals 14 residues. Germline V gene sequence: CDR1 GTSNPN, CDR2 SVGIG (reference sequence). V shed 5 bases and J shed 1 base, with 14 bases lying between them. The CDR3 protein is CAWPSGFENTEAFF. The CDR3 DNA reads TGTGCCTGGCCCTCAGGGTTCGAGAACACTGAAGCTTTCTTT.

This clone was counted a few times. V usage is TRBV30 and J usage is TRBJ1-2; 10 bases map to TRBD1. Germline values: CDR1 GTSNPN, CDR2 SVGIG (reference sequence). CDR3 length: 15 residues. Trimming removed 2 bases from V and 5 bases from J; junction bases left unmatched: 8. CDR3 DNA: TGTGCCTGGAGTTCCCCTGGGACAGGGGCTTATGGCTACACCTTC. Its translation: CAWSSPGTGAYGYTF.

This clone appeared a few times. This rearrangement joins TRBV9 to TRBJ2-5; D is uncertain. Germline values: CDR1 SGDLS, CDR2 YYNGEE. The CDR3 consists of 12 residues. V lost 4 bases and J lost 4, with 8 bases in between. The CDR3 region is CASSPTGETQYF. For the CDR3, the DNA is TGTGCCAGCAGCCCCACCGGAGAGACCCAGTACTTC.

This clone was picked up a small number of times. The same CDR3 is also encoded by other DNA sequences in this sample. The chain employs TRBV30 and TRBJ2-5; no clear D. Germline CDR1 is GTSNPN and CDR2 is SVGIG (reference sequence). The ends were cut back, 4 bases at V and 5 bases at J, with 8 bases in the middle. The CDR3 totals 11 residues. CDR3 bases: TGTGCCTGGACCCTTAGTGAGACCCAGTACTTC. Translation: CAWTLSETQYF.

Regarding this clone: Other DNA sequences in this specimen translate into the identical CDR3. This chain uses TRBV18 with TRBJ2-5; D perhaps matches TRBD2 (5 bases). The ends were cut back, 3 bases at V and 1 base at J, with 6 bases in the middle. CDR3 size: 13 residues. Germline V gives CDR1 KGHSH, CDR2 LQKENI. The CDR3 sequence: CASSPGSQETQYF. CDR3 nucleotide sequence: TGTGCCAGCTCACCGGGGAGCCAAGAGACCCAGTACTTC.